This TCR beta chain was captured by sequencing in a study of vaccination and CD4 T cells after COVID-19. About the research overall: Two Hispanic individuals were among six male and four female convalescent patients. Each participant underwent a two-dose regimen of either the BNT162b2 or the mRNA-1273 vaccine.

Treatment of the sample: roughly 11-day PBMC culture with coronavirus spike peptide pools or control peptides (ViraFEST assay). Before TCRs were sequenced, ViraFEST expanded antigen-specific T cells with peptide pools. This CDR3 contains 11 residues. Germline CDR1 SNHLY, CDR2 FYNNEI. To note about this clonotype: The antigen is undetermined. The germline gene is not matched at one end of the junction; a read error may be the cause.

Scientists ran DNA taken from cultured CD4+ T cells through the Oncomine TCR Beta short-read assay for sequencing. TCRdb reprocessed the PCR reads with MiXCR, giving one entry per CDR3 protein. The data contain 15,000 to 20,000 distinct CDR3 sequences, 50% to 60% of them seen just once; the ten biggest clones take up 6.5% to 7.5%. The receptor comes from a human donor who had recovered from COVID-19. The J gene is TRBJ1-3, the V gene TRBV2, with D hard to call. Sequenced sample: CD4+ T cells from blood, cultured in vitro. CDR3 sequence reads: CASSGGDTIYF. CDR3 bases: TGTGCCAGCAGTGGTGGAGACACCATATATTTT.